The 26 T cell receptor beta chains presented below share a single source sample, sequenced in a study of cytomegalovirus exposure and HLA in healthy donors. Primers for the PCR totalled 60 Vbeta and 13 Jbeta. Profiling relied on immunoSEQ multiplex PCR, and the TCRdb table lists in-frame clones only, not all of them. Of tens of thousands of clones in the sample, around 78% were seen once. The sequenced sample was PBMCs. Source of these receptors: a man aged 50 or older in good health and CMV-seronegative.

This sequence joins TRBV2 and TRBJ2-3; D is possibly TRBD1 (6 bases). Germline V gene data show CDR1 as SNHLY and CDR2 as FYNNEI. Trimming cost V 4 bases and J 1 base, with 6 bases left between them. The CDR3 has 13 residues. CDR3 bases: TGTGCCAGCAGTGGACAGGGCACAGATACGCAGTATTTT. Amino acid sequence: CASSGQGTDTQYF.

The gene calls are TRBV4-3 and TRBJ2-2; the match to TRBD1 covers 8 bases. The CDR3 has 15 amino acids. CDR1 and CDR2 from the germline V gene are LGHNA and YSLEER. With 1 base clipped from V and 6 bases from J, the junction kept 4 bases outside the gene matches. CDR3 bases: TGCGCCAGCAGCCAAGTGAACAGGGGGGCCGGGGAGCTGTTTTTT. Protein: CASSQVNRGAGELFF.

The chain has TRBV11-2 and TRBJ2-2; the match to TRBD1 covers 7 bases. The junction had 10 bases not matched to a gene; V was cut back by 5 bases and J by 4 bases. CDR1 and CDR2 from the germline V gene are SGHAT and FQNNGV. The length of the CDR3 is 16 residues. The CDR3 sequence is CASSGINRGPTGELFF. CDR3 bases: TGTGCCAGCAGCGGAATCAACAGGGGTCCCACCGGGGAGCTGTTTTTT. The full variable domain, its missing parts supplied by reference TRBV11-2 and TRBJ2-2, is EAGVAQSPRYKIIEKRQSVAFWCNPISGHATLYWYQQILGQGPKLLIQFQNNGVVDDSQLPKDRFSAERLKGVDSTLKIQPAKLEDSAVYLCASSGINRGPTGELFFGEGSRLTVL.

The chain joins TRBV16 to TRBJ2-7; 10 bases are a match to TRBD1. Unmatched junction bases numbered 6, after V lost 5 bases and J lost 2 bases. This CDR3 spans 15 amino acids. Germline V gives CDR1 KGHSY, CDR2 FQNENV. CDR3: CASSAPGTGAYEQYF. The DNA for the CDR3 is TGTGCCAGCAGCGCCCCCGGGACAGGGGCCTACGAGCAGTACTTC.

V is TRBV2 and J is TRBJ1-2; tentative D call: TRBD1 (5 bases). The CDR3 spans 13 residues. CDR1 is SNHLY and CDR2 is FYNNEI in the germline V gene. Trimming stripped 4 bases from V and 4 bases from J, with 10 bases between. CDR3 DNA sequence: TGTGCCAGCAGTGGGGACTCTACCTATGGCTACACCTTC. Translated, it gives CASSGDSTYGYTF.

The chain has TRBV4-3 and TRBJ1-2; TRBD1 matches at 7 bases. V trimming: 0 bases; J trimming: 2 bases; junction bases outside the gene matches: 6. Germline lookup yields CDR1 LGHNA and CDR2 YSLEER. The CDR3 has 16 residues. In nucleotides, the CDR3 is TGCGCCAGCAGCCAAGATATTGCGACAGGGAACTATGGCTACACCTTC. It is translated as CASSQDIATGNYGYTF.

This clone was seen once. V usage is TRBV5-5 and J usage is TRBJ2-7, with D uncertain. Between the trimmed V and J ends, which lost 0 bases and 1 base, there was a span of 8 bases. This CDR3 has 14 amino acids. The germline CDR1 and CDR2 sequences are SGHKS and YYEKEE (reference sequence). The DNA for the CDR3 is TGTGCCAGCAGCTTGGAACGGTCTTCCTACGAGCAGTACTTC. The encoded protein is CASSLERSSYEQYF.

The chain is built from TRBV5-1 and TRBJ2-3; tentative D call: TRBD2 (6 bases). V shed 7 bases and J shed 2 bases, with 11 bases lying between them. The CDR3 runs 13 residues. The germline CDR1 and CDR2 sequences are SGHRS and YFSETQ. The CDR3 spells CASGAGLTDTQYF. CDR3 nucleotides: TGCGCCAGCGGTGCGGGGCTCACAGATACGCAGTATTTT. Combining the CDR3 with reference TRBV5-1 and TRBJ2-3 gives the whole variable domain KAGVTQTPRYLIKTRGQQVTLSCSPISGHRSVSWYQQTPGQGLQFLFEYFSETQRNKGNFPGRFSGRQFSNSRSEMNVSTLELGDSALYLCASGAGLTDTQYFGPGTRLTVL.

This chain joins TRBV28 and TRBJ2-1; possible D gene TRBD2, 9 bases. The CDR3 loop spans 18 amino acids. Between the trimmed V and J ends, which lost 4 bases and 9 bases, there was a span of 28 bases. Looked up from germline, CDR1 is MDHEN and CDR2 is SYDVKM. In DNA form, the CDR3 reads TGTGCCAGCAGTTCGGACAGGGAGGCGGCGGGAGGGCCTGGTGAGCAGTTCTTC. Translated, it gives CASSSDREAAGGPGEQFF.

A few counts support this clone. The chain joins TRBV2 to TRBJ1-2; tentatively, D is TRBD1 (6 bases). CDR1 is SNHLY and CDR2 is FYNNEI in the germline V gene. The V end was cut by 6 bases, the J end by 10 bases, with 12 bases between. The CDR3 has 11 amino acids. The CDR3 loop reads CASRLDSLYTF. The CDR3 DNA follows: TGTGCCAGCAGATTGGACAGCCTCTACACCTTC.

The chain couples TRBV6-6 to TRBJ1-2, with D possibly being TRBD1 (6 bases). There are 15 residues in the CDR3. In germline, CDR1 is MNHNY, CDR2 SVGAGI (reference sequence). V was cut by 4 bases and J by 8 bases, with 20 bases left in between. The CDR3 DNA reads as TGTGCCAGCAGTTCCAATCAGGGGAGTACGTCCGGCTACACCTTC. Translating gives CASSSNQGSTSGYTF.

J is TRBJ1-1 and V is TRBV9; possible D gene TRBD1, 6 bases. V shed 3 bases and J shed 1 base, with 19 bases lying between them. CDR1 and CDR2 from the germline V gene are SGDLS and YYNGEE. The CDR3 is made up of 17 amino acids. The CDR3 DNA follows: TGTGCCAGCAGCGCCCAAATGGTTCAGGGGCCGAACACTGAAGCTTTCTTT. Its translation is CASSAQMVQGPNTEAFF.

V and J are TRBV30 and TRBJ1-5, with 8 bases that match TRBD1. From germline, CDR1 is GTSNPN and CDR2 SVGIG (reference sequence). CDR3 size: 15 residues. V was clipped by 4 bases and J by 4 bases; unmatched bases: 9. CDR3 in amino acids: CAWNTGTGRNQPQHF. The CDR3 coding sequence is TGTGCCTGGAATACTGGGACAGGTCGGAATCAGCCCCAGCATTTT.

In regard to this clone: At one boundary the junction diverges from the germline segment, which might be a read error. The chain has TRBV18 and TRBJ1-3, with 9 bases fitting TRBD1. Germline-derived CDR1 and CDR2 are KGHSH and LQKENI. There are 15 residues in the CDR3. The CDR3 sequence is CASSPQGARGNTIYF. CDR3 DNA sequence: TGTGCCAGCTCGCCACAGGGGGCTCGTGGAAACACCATATATTTT. The full variable domain, its missing parts supplied by reference TRBV18 and TRBJ1-3, is NAGVMQNPRHLVRRRGQEARLRCSPMKGHSHVYWYRQLPEEGLKFMVYLQKENIIDESGMPKERFSAEFPKEGPSILRIQQVVRGDSAAYFCASSPQGARGNTIYFGEGSWLTVV.

The rearrangement links TRBV2 to TRBJ2-3; D ambiguous. The length of the CDR3 is 13 residues. Trimming cost V 6 bases and J 2 bases, with 9 bases left between them. The germline gives CDR1 SNHLY, CDR2 FYNNEI. The CDR3 region is CASSARDTDTQYF. CDR3 in DNA: TGTGCCAGCAGCGCACGCGACACAGATACGCAGTATTTT. Based on the CDR3 plus reference TRBV2 and TRBJ2-3, the full variable domain is EPEVTQTPSHQVTQMGQEVILRCVPISNHLYFYWYRQILGQKVEFLVSFYNNEISEKSEIFDDQFSVERPDGSNFTLKIRSTKLEDSAMYFCASSARDTDTQYFGPGTRLTVL.

The rearrangement joins TRBV5-4 to TRBJ1-1, with 7 bases lining up with TRBD1. Losses at the gene ends were 2 bases for V and 0 bases for J; bases not matched to a gene: 7. CDR1 is SGHNT and CDR2 is YYREEE in the germline V gene (reference sequence). CDR3 size: 16 residues. The CDR3 reads CASSFRGGPMNTEAFF. The DNA of the CDR3 is TGTGCCAGCAGCTTTAGAGGGGGCCCAATGAACACTGAAGCTTTCTTT.

This clone was recorded once. The chain has TRBV28 and TRBJ1-5, with 9 bases matching TRBD1. The V segment lost 6 bases and the J segment 3 bases; nucleotides outside the gene matches: 3. From germline, CDR1 is MDHEN and CDR2 SYDVKM. This CDR3 region has 14 residues. Here the CDR3 DNA reads TGTGCCAGCAGGGGGACAGGGTACAATCAGCCCCAGCATTTT. Amino acids: CASRGTGYNQPQHF.

The chain uses TRBV19 and TRBJ2-7, with TRBD2 matching 8 bases. Trimming took 5 bases from V and 3 from J; bases not matched to a gene: 6. The CDR3 is 14 amino acids. Germline V gene lookup returns CDR1 LNHDA and CDR2 SQIVND (reference sequence). DNA for the CDR3: TGTGCCAGTAGTTTGCCGGGGGGGCTCTACGAGCAGTACTTC. It codes for CASSLPGGLYEQYF.

In its sample, this clone was seen once. The CDR3 is CASSQDRVFDEQFF. The DNA for the CDR3 is TGTGCCAGCAGCCAGGACAGGGTTTTCGATGAGCAGTTCTTC. The rearrangement uses TRBV11-3 and TRBJ2-1; 8 bases are a match to TRBD1. V trimming: 5 bases; J trimming: 8 bases; junction bases outside the gene matches: 8. This CDR3 has 14 residues. Looked up from germline, CDR1 is SGHNT and CDR2 is YENEEA.

This clone was detected only a few times. This chain connects TRBV5-4 to TRBJ1-1; unclear D gene. The germline gives CDR1 SGHNT, CDR2 YYREEE (reference sequence). Trimming took off 0 bases at V and 8 bases at J, with 8 bases between the two ends. This CDR3 comprises 12 residues. The CDR3, as DNA: TGTGCCAGCAGCTTGGACTATCAAGAAGCTTTCTTT. This gives the protein CASSLDYQEAFF.

This clone was seen only a few times. The rearrangement links TRBV6-5 to TRBJ1-1, with 7 bases matching TRBD1. V dropped 4 bases and J dropped 10; count of bases not matched to a gene: 3. The germline gives CDR1 MNHEY, CDR2 SVGAGI. CDR3 size: 11 residues. CDR3 bases: TGTGCCAGCAGTTTACAGGGGAGAGCTTTCTTT. This codes for CASSLQGRAFF.

In its sample, this clone was seen a few times. This chain uses TRBV7-6 with TRBJ2-7; tentative D call: TRBD1 (6 bases). The CDR3 spans 13 residues. Germline CDR1 SGHVS, CDR2 FNYEAQ. V dropped 0 bases and J dropped 3 bases, with 6 bases sitting between them. The CDR3 DNA sequence: TGTGCCAGCAGCTTAGCGGACAGCTACGAGCAGTACTTC. Its translation is CASSLADSYEQYF.

The chain is built from TRBV6-1 and TRBJ1-5; D is perhaps TRBD1 (6 bases). CDR3 length equals 13 residues. Per germline, CDR1 MNHNS and CDR2 SASEGT. The V and J ends lost 7 bases and 4 bases respectively, with 11 bases between them. The CDR3 region is CASNRDENQPQHF. In DNA, the CDR3 is TGTGCCAGCAACAGGGACGAAAATCAGCCCCAGCATTTT.

The chain carries TRBV27 and TRBJ1-4; no definite D call. V lost 2 bases to trimming and J lost 8 bases, with 12 bases between them. This CDR3 contains 14 residues. Germline CDR1 MNHEY, CDR2 SMNVEV (reference sequence). In nucleotides, the CDR3 is TGTGCCAGCAGTTTAGCCCGACGAGGGGAAAAACTGTTTTTT. This codes for CASSLARRGEKLFF.

V gene TRBV10-3 combines with J gene TRBJ1-2; no clear D gene. The CDR3 is made up of 13 amino acids. The V and J ends lost 7 bases and 8 bases respectively, with 17 bases between them. CDR1 is ENHRY, CDR2 SYGVKD, per germline. CDR3 coding DNA: TGTGCCATCACGAATACGGTCGGAGGAGGCTACACCTTC. Amino acids: CAITNTVGGGYTF.

This chain links TRBV7-2 with TRBJ2-4; the match to TRBD2 covers 9 bases. The germline gives CDR1 SGHTA, CDR2 FQGNSA. V dropped 2 bases and J dropped 2; count of bases not matched to a gene: 13. This CDR3 contains 19 residues. CDR3 sequence: CASSLRGSPGLATKNIQYF. CDR3 in DNA: TGTGCCAGCAGCTTAAGAGGGAGTCCAGGACTAGCGACCAAAAACATTCAGTACTTC.